This TCR beta chain was profiled in a study of blood T cell repertoires in COVID-19. Study overall: Collection of acute and convalescent COVID-19 samples took place in the United States, Italy and Spain.

The CDR3 totals 16 residues. Trimming took 7 bases from V and 1 from J; bases not matched to a gene: 8. Germline V gene lookup returns CDR1 SQVTM and CDR2 ANQGSEA. Per the original data handling: Cell counts per sample came from amplifying reference gene primers. The data were produced by immunoSEQ multiplex PCR, yet TCRdb's version contains in-frame clones alone and is incomplete. D and trimming were read from the DNA, whereas the V and J calls and clone size are those reported in that table. Of 150,000 or so clones listed, around 72% are singletons. This receptor was identified in an elderly woman with acute or convalescent COVID-19. What was sequenced was peripheral blood. V usage is TRBV29-1 and J usage is TRBJ2-6, with 9 bases matching TRBD1. This CDR3 is CSAAGQGGSGANVLTF. Written as DNA, the CDR3 is TGCAGCGCCGCGGGACAGGGAGGATCTGGGGCCAACGTCCTGACTTTC.